Sequencing of this TCR beta chain was carried out in a study of cytomegalovirus exposure and HLA in healthy donors. Findings and caveats of the study: Cytomegalovirus status, reportedly, was diagnosed with high specificity and sensitivity by the classifier. The study listed roughly 160 cytomegalovirus-associated TCR beta chains. In terms of immune exposure information, only CMV serostatus was available.

In the PCR, 60 Vbeta and 13 Jbeta primers were used. Produced via immunoSEQ multiplex PCR; TCRdb's table is partial and in-frame only. The sample holds about 100,000 clones, about 74% seen once. Germline V gives CDR1 GTSNPN, CDR2 SVGIG (reference sequence). CDR3 size: 14 residues. V lost 3 bases and J 2 bases, leaving 12 bases between the germline ends. A remark on this clone: The antigen is unknown.

The receptor comes from a female donor in good health and CMV-seropositive. The chain recombines TRBV30 with TRBJ2-3; D might be TRBD2 (6 bases). Input material: PBMCs. CDR3 protein: CAWRAGTYTDTQYF. The DNA of the CDR3 is TGTGCCTGGAGAGCCGGGACTTACACAGATACGCAGTATTTT.